This TCR beta chain is drawn from a study of blood T cells in healthy people across ages. Through a sample-barcoded 5' primer and a J-beta primer mix, a second PCR was run for about 7 to 12 cycles. TCRdb re-called the 5' RACE reads through MiXCR, storing one row per CDR3 protein. The sample holds roughly 1,100,000 distinct CDR3 sequences, around 27% seen once. Notes on this clonotype: No antigen is known for it.

Study results and limitations: As naive T cell percentage varied, TCR beta diversity correlated strongly with it.

This sample was shared with a second study, whose subject was T cells of mothers and their children. Per that study: The study recruited a few healthy Caucasian mothers and their six children as donors.

The sequencing sample was made of blood. The TCR sequence derives from a girl aged 2 to 10 in good health.

The CDR3 region is CATSGMGGTNEKLFF. The DNA of the CDR3 is TGTGCCACCAGCGGAATGGGGGGCACTAATGAAAAACTGTTTTTT. The chain couples TRBV15 to TRBJ1-4; a weak D match, TRBD1 (6 bases). The CDR3 contains 15 residues. V gave up 5 bases and J gave up 2 bases, with 12 bases separating them. Looked up from germline, CDR1 is LNHNV and CDR2 is YYDKDF (reference sequence). Combining the CDR3 with reference TRBV15 and TRBJ1-4 gives the whole variable domain DAMVIQNPRYQVTQFGKPVTLSCSQTLNHNVMYWYQQKSSQAPKLLFHYYDKDFNNEADTPDNFQSRRPNTSFCFLDIRSPGLGDTAMYLCATSGMGGTNEKLFFGSGTQLSVL.